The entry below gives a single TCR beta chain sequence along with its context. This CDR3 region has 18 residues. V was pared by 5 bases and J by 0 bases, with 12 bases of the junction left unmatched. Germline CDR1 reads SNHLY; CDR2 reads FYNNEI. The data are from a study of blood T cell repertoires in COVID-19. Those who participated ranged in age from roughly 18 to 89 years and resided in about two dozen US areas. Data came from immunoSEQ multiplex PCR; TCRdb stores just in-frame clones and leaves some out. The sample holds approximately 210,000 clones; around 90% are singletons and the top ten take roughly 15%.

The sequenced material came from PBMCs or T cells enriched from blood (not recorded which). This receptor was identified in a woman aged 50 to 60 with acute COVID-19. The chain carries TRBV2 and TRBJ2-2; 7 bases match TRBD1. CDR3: CASSFNLDRASNTGELFF. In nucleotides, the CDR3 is TGTGCCAGCAGTTTTAACCTAGACAGGGCCTCGAACACCGGGGAGCTGTTTTTT.